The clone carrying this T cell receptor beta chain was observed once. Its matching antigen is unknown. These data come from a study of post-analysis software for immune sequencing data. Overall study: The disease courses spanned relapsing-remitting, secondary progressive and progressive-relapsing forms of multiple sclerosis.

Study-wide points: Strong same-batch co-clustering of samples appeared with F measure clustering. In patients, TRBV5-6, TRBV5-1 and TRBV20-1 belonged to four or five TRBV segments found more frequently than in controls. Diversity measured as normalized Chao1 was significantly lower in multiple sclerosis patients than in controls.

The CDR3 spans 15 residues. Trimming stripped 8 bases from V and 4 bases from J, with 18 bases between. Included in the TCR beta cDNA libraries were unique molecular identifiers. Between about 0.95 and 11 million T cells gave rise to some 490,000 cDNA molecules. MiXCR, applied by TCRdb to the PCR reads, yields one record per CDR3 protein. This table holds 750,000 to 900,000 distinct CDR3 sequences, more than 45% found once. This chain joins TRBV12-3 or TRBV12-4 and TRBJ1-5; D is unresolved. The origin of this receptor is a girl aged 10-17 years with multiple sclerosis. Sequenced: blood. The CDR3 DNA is TGTGCCAGCTCCCCGTGGGGAGGGCGTAATCAGCCCCAGCATTTT. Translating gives CASSPWGGRNQPQHF.